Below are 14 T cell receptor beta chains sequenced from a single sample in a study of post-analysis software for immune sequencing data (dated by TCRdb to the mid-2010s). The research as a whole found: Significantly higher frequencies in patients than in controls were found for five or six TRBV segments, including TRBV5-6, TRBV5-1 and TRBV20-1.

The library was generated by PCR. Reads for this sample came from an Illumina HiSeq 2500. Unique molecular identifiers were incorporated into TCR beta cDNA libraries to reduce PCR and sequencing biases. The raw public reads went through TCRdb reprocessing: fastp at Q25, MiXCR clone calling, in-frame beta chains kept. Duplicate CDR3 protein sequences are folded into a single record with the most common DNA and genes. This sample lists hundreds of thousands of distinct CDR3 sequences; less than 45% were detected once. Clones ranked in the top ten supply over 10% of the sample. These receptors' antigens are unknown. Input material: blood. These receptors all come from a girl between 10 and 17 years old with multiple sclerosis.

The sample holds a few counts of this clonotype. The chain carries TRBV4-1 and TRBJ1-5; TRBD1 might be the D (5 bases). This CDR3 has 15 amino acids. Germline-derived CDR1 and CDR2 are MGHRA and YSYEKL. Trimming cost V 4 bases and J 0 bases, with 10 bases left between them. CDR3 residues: CASSPGGDSNQPQHF. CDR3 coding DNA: TGCGCCAGCAGCCCGGGGGGAGATAGCAATCAGCCCCAGCATTTT.

The CDR3 DNA is TGTGCCAGCAGTCTGGAACAGGACTGGGCACAAGAGACCCAGTACTTC. Its protein is CASSLEQDWAQETQYF. This chain links TRBV12-3 or TRBV12-4 with TRBJ2-5; tentatively, D is TRBD1 or TRBD2 (5 bases each). There are 16 residues in the CDR3. V was shortened by 5 bases and J by 2 bases, with 18 bases between the two germline ends.

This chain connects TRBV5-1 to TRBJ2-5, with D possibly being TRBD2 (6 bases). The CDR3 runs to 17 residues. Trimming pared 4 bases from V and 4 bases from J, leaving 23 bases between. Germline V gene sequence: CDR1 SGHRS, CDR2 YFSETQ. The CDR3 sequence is CASSKGPTRDQGETQYF. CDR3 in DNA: TGCGCCAGCAGCAAGGGGCCGACTAGGGACCAAGGAGAGACCCAGTACTTC.

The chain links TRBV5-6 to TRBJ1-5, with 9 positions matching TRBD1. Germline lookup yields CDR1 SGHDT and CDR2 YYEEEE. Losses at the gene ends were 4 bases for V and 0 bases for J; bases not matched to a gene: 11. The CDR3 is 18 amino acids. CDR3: CASSEGQGLPYSNQPQHF. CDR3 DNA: TGTGCCAGCAGCGAAGGACAGGGGCTCCCCTATAGCAATCAGCCCCAGCATTTT.

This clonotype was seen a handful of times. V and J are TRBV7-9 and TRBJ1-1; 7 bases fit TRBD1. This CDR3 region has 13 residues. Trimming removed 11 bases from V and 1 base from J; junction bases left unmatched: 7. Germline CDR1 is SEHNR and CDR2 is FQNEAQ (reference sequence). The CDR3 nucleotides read TGTGCCCAGGGGGGTCTCGGGAACACTGAAGCTTTCTTT. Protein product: CAQGGLGNTEAFF.

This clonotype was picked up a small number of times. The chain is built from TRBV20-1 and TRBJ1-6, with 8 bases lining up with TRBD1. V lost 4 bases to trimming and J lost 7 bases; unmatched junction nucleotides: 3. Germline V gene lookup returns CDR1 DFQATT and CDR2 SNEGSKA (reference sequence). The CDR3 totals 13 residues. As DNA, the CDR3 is TGCAGTGCTACGGACAGGGCAAATTCACCCCTCCACTTT. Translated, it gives CSATDRANSPLHF.

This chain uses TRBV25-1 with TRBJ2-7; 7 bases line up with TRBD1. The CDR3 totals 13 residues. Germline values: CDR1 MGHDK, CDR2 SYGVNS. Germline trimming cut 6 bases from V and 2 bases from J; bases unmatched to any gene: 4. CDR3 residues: CASRGGGTYEQYF. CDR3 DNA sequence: TGTGCCAGCAGAGGGGGCGGTACCTACGAGCAGTACTTC.

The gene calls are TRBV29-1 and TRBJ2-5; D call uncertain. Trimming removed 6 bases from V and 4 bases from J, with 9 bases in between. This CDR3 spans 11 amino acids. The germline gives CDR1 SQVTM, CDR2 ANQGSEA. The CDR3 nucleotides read TGCAGCGTGGGTTCACGAGAGACCCAGTACTTC. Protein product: CSVGSRETQYF.

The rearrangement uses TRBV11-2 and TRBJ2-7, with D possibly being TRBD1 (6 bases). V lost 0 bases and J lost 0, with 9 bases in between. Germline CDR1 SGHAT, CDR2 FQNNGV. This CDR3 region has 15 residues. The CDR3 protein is CASSLEWTASYEQYF. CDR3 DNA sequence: TGTGCCAGCAGCTTAGAGTGGACAGCCTCCTACGAGCAGTACTTC.

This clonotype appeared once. The DNA of the CDR3 is TGTGCCACCAGTGAGTTGACGCGGCGGGATGAGCAGTTCTTC. Amino acids: CATSELTRRDEQFF. The gene calls are TRBV24-1 and TRBJ2-1; a weak D match, TRBD2 (5 bases). Per the germline V gene, CDR1 is KGHDR and CDR2 is SFDVKD. The CDR3 is made up of 14 amino acids. Trimming left V 4 bases short and J 8 bases short, with 14 bases between.

The CDR3 loop reads CASSQDIVRGTSSYEQYF. In DNA, the CDR3 is TGCGCCAGCAGCCAAGATATTGTGCGGGGGACTAGCAGCTACGAGCAGTACTTC. The J gene is TRBJ2-7, the V gene TRBV4-1, with TRBD2 matching 9 bases. Per germline, CDR1 MGHRA and CDR2 YSYEKL. V gave up 0 bases and J gave up 3 bases; unmatched junction bases: 12. The CDR3 has 18 residues.

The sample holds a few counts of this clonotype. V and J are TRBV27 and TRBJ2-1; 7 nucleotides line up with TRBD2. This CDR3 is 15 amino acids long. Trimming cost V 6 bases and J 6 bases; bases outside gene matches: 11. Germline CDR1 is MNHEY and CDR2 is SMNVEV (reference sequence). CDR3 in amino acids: CASRGEAGLSNEQFF. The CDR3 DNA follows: TGTGCCAGCAGAGGGGAAGCGGGACTGTCCAATGAGCAGTTCTTC.

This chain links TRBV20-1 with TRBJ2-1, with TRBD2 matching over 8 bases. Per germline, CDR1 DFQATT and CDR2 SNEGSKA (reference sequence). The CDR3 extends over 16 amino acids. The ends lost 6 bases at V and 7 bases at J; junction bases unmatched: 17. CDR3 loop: CSAPQYDSGSMNEQFF. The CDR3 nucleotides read TGCAGTGCCCCGCAGTATGACAGCGGGAGCATGAATGAGCAGTTCTTC.

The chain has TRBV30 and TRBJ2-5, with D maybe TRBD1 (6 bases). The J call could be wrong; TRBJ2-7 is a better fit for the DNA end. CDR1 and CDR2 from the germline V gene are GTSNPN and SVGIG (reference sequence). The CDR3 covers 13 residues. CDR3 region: CAWSVQDSYEQYF. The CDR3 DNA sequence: TGTGCCTGGAGTGTACAGGACAGCTACGAGCAGTACTTC.